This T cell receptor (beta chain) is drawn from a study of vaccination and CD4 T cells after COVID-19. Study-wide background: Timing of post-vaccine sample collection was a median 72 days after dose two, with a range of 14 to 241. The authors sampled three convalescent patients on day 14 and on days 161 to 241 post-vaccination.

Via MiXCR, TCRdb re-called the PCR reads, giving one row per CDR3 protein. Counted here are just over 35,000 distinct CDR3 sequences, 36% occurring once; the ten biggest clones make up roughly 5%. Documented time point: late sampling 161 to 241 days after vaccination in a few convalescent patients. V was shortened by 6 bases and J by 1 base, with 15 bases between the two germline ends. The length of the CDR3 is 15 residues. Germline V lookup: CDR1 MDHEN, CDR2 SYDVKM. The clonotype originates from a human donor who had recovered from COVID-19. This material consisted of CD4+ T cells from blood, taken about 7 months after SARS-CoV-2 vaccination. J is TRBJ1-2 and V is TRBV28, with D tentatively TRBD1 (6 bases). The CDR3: CASSSTGFVNYGYTF. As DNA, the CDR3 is TGTGCCAGCAGCTCTACAGGGTTTGTTAACTATGGCTACACCTTC.